This TCR beta chain was identified in a study of blood T cell repertoires in COVID-19 (dated by TCRdb to the early 2020s). Study-level background: Collaborator samples came from the United States, Italy and Spain and covered acute and convalescent phases of COVID-19. The material from the prospective study consisted of cDNA or gDNA derived from T cells, B-cell-depleted T cells, or PBMCs. Subjects who had been exposed to COVID-19, were actively infected with it, or had recovered from it provided the deeply sampled blood TCRbeta repertoires that made up the dataset. The repertoires were released in a freely available public database intended as a resource for research on the immune response to SARS-CoV-2. Samples came from the ongoing ImmuneRACE study (first 160 participants) plus 1,254 subjects from 6 global collaborators. Nearly every sample came with metadata listing a de-identified subject ID, COVID-19 status, age in years and sex. Where available, HLA class I and class II types were obtained from metadata supplied by the sample provider rather than from assay-based typing. What the work shows at the level of the full study, not this receptor alone: Clinical and demographic metadata were provided uncurated, with the amount varying by source and participant.

In the prospective study, participants were about 18 to 90 years old, resided in about 25 geographic areas of the United States, and were enrolled through a virtual design. To assign participants to cohorts, the prospective study relied on clinical history that participants themselves reported in a screening survey and a study questionnaire. Recovered participants in ImmuneRACE Cohort 3 were defined as having two consecutive negative NP/OP PCR tests, clearance from a healthcare professional, or resolution of symptoms. In the prospective study, mobile phlebotomists collected whole blood, serum and a nasopharyngeal or oropharyngeal swab from each participant. Prospective study participants could optionally give additional blood draws and questionnaires over a 2-month period. Before DNA extraction, blood samples from the prospective study were shipped at room temperature or frozen. TCRbeta CDR3 regions were amplified from genomic DNA by means of the immunoSEQ Assay, a bias-controlled multiplex PCR. As for how the authors treated the data: The number of nucleated cells in each sample was estimated from the amplification of reference gene primers within the assay. To quantify the absolute abundance of each unique TCRbeta CDR3 rearrangement, sequence reads were collapsed and filtered. Productive Simpson clonality was computed per sample as the square root of Simpson's diversity index over productive rearrangements. TCRdb retrieved this table from immuneACCESS and kept in-frame rearrangements only. Not all clones are present; in checked studies, unresolved V genes account for under half, and no reason is known for the remainder. V and J calls and clone size come straight from that table; D and trimming were deduced from the DNA. Here the sample has hundreds of thousands of clones; about nine tenths occur a single time. Clones ranked in the top ten supply 1.5% to 2% of the sample.

Of note for this clone: Which antigen it targets is not known. Qualities for individual bases were not recorded, and no much larger clone is one base off.

The source of this sequence is a man in his forties who had recovered from COVID-19. The specimen was PBMCs or T cells enriched from blood (not recorded which).

The CDR3 corresponds to CASSPSRDSYNEQFF. The nucleotide sequence is TGTGCCAGCTCACCAAGTAGGGACAGCTACAATGAGCAGTTCTTC. The chain employs TRBV18 and TRBJ2-1; 7 bases in between match TRBD1. Taken from cysteine to phenylalanine, the CDR3 has 15 residues. Of the read, only the CDR3 DNA is kept; its 45 bases are in frame from base 1. Trimming accounts for 2 bases at V and 3 bases at J, while the number of junction bases matched to no gene is 4. According to the germline V gene, CDR1 reads KGHSH and CDR2 reads LQKENI.